This TCR beta chain was identified during a study of CD8+CD57+ T cells in acquired aplastic anemia. Study-wide context: Sorted cells (CD4+ and CD8+) yielded DNA amounts that averaged approximately 3.1 ug. Findings and limits, study-wide: Levels of CD8+ Simpson's diversity were not significantly distinct in patients versus controls. In common between the patients and the controls were twenty-nine CD8+ CDR3 sequences.

Regarding this clonotype: Its antigen remains unidentified.

TCR beta VDJ and CDR3 profiling used genomic DNA as template. From the reads, TCRdb called clonotypes with MiXCR, one entry per CDR3 protein. The sample lists around 250,000 distinct CDR3 sequences, around 60% seen once, with 6.5% to 10% in the top ten. Deletions cut 0 bases from V and 9 bases from J, with 9 bases between. This CDR3 has 12 amino acids. The germline V gene has CDR1 DFQATT and CDR2 SNEGSKA (reference sequence). The TCR sequence derives from a human donor with severe aplastic anemia or a healthy control (not recorded which). The chain joins TRBV20-1 to TRBJ2-1; D uncertain. The specimen was sorted CD4+, CD8+, or CD8+CD57+ T cells (not recorded which) from PBMCs. CDR3 residues: CSARDRVSEQFF. As DNA, the CDR3 is TGCAGTGCTAGAGATAGGGTGAGTGAGCAGTTCTTC.